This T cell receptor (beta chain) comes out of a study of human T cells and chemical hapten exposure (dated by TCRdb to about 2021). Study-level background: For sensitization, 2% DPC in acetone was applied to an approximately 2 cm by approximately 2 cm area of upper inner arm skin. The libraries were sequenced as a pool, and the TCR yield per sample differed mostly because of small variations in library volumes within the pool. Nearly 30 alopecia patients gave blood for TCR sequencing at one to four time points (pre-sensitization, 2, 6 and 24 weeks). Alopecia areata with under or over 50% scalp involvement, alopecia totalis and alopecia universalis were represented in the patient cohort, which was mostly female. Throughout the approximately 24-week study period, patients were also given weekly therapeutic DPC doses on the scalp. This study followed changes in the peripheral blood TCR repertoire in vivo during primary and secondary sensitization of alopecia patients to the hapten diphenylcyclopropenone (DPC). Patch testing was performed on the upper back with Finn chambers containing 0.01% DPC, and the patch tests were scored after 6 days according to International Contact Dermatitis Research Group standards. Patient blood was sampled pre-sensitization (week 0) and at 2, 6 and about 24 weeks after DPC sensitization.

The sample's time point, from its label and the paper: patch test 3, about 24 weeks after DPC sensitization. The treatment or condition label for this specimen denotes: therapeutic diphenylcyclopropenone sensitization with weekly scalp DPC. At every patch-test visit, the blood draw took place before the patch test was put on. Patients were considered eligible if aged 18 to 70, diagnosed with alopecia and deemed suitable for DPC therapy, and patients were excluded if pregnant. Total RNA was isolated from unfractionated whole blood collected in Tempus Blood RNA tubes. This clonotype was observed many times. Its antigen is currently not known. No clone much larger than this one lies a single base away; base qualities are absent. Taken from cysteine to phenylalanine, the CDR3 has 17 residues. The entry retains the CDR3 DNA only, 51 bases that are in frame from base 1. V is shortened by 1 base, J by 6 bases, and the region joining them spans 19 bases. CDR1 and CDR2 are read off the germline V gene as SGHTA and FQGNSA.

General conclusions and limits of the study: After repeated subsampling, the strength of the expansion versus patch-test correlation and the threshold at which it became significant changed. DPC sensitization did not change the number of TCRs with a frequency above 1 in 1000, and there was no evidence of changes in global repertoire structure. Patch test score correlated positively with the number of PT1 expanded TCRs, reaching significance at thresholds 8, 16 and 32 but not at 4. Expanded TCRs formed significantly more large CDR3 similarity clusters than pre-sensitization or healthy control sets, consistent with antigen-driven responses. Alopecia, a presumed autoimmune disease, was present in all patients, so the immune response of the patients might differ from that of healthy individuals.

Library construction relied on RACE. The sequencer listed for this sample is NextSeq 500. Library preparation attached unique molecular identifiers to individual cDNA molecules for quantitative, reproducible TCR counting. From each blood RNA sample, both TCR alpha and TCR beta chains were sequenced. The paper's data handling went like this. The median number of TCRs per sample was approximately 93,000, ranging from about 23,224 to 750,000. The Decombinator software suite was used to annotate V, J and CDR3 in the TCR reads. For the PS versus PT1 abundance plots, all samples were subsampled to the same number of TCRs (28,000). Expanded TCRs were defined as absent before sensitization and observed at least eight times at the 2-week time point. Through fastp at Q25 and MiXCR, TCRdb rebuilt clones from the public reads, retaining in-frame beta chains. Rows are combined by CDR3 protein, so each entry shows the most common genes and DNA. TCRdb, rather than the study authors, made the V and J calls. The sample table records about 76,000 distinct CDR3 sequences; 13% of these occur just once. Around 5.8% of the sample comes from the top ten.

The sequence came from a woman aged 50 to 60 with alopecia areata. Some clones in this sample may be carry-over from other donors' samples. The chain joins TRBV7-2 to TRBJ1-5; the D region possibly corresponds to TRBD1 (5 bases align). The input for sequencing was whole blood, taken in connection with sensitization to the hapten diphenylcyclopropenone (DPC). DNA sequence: TGTGCCAGCAGCTTAGGAGGGGTTGGATCAACTAGTCAGCCCCAGCATTTT. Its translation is CASSLGGVGSTSQPQHF.